This T cell receptor (beta chain) was recorded in a study of T-cell reconstitution after alpha-beta-depleted transplantation in children. Trimming took 5 bases from V and 3 from J, leaving 17 bases between them. CDR1 and CDR2 (germline): SGHVS, FQNEAQ. The CDR3 loop spans 16 amino acids. Preparation of the TCRbeta library was carried out with unique molecular identifiers. TCRdb analysed the PCR reads with MiXCR anew, one entry per CDR3 protein. The sample includes about 110,000 distinct CDR3 sequences, 5.5% to 7% of them seen just once. The sequence was collected from a male patient between 2 and 9 years old who had a stem cell transplant for acute lymphoblastic leukemia, so the T cells may come from the graft donor. The V and J genes are TRBV7-8 and TRBJ2-1; D might be TRBD1 (5 bases). The sequencing used PBMCs, mostly from graft donor cells, collected 360 days after TCRalphabeta/CD19-depleted stem cell transplant. CDR3: CASSPKGLIFYNEQFF. CDR3 bases: TGTGCCAGCAGCCCTAAGGGGCTAATTTTCTACAATGAGCAGTTCTTC.